These 26 T cell receptor beta chains share one sample of origin, sequenced in a study of regulatory T cells in long-lasting Graves disease. Construction of the TCR beta libraries employed iRepertoire HTBI primers in conjunction with Arm-PCR of CDR3 regions. A single record per CDR3 protein comes from TCRdb applying MiXCR to the multiplex PCR reads. This table holds over 650,000 distinct CDR3 sequences, about 30% found once. Noted time point: persistent/refractory GD, antithyroid drugs over 5 years with positive TRAb. PBMC RNA was the source of the TCR library. Sequencing used peripheral blood mononuclear cells (PBMCs), obtained when the disease was refractory, from a patient treated with antithyroid drugs. All receptors derive from a female donor with Graves disease.

On this clonotype: At one of its ends the junction is not consistent with the germline gene, which may arise from a read error. The chain combines TRBV14 with TRBJ2-5, with a weak D call TRBD1 (5 bases). Germline V CDR1 and CDR2: SGHDN, FVKESK. This CDR3 has 14 amino acids. CDR3 protein: CASSQDLGVSPSNF. The CDR3 DNA follows: TGTGCCAGCAGCCAAGACTTAGGGGTATCTCCCTCGAACTTC.

In nucleotides, the CDR3 is TGTGCCAGCAGTTACGATACGGCCGGGACAGGGGTCGGTTCACCCCTCCACTTT. This encodes CASSYDTAGTGVGSPLHF. This sequence joins TRBV6-5 and TRBJ1-6; 10 bases are shared with TRBD1. V lost 2 bases, J lost 9 bases, and 13 bases stayed unmatched. CDR3 length: 18 residues. CDR1 MNHEY and CDR2 SVGAGI come from the germline V gene.

This clonotype was observed a handful of times. The rearrangement joins TRBV3-1 to TRBJ1-1; TRBD1 matches at 11 bases. This CDR3 spans 15 amino acids. The V segment lost 0 bases and the J segment 9 bases; nucleotides outside the gene matches: 6. Germline V gives CDR1 LGHDT, CDR2 YNNKEL (reference sequence). The CDR3, as DNA: TGTGCCAGCAGCCAAGATGGTGGGACAGGGGGTAAAGCTTTCTTT. This sequence encodes CASSQDGGTGGKAFF.

This clonotype was counted many times. This chain links TRBV2 with TRBJ2-7; the D gene could be TRBD1 or TRBD2 (6 bases each). Germline loops: CDR1 SNHLY, CDR2 FYNNEI. The CDR3 contains 14 residues. V lost 8 bases and J 7 bases, leaving 21 bases between the germline ends. CDR3 coding DNA: TGTGCCAGCTATCGAGGGAGCCAGGGGAGGGAGCAGTACTTC. It yields the protein CASYRGSQGREQYF.

The chain uses TRBV11-2 and TRBJ2-2, with TRBD2 matching over 13 bases. The CDR3 contains 20 residues. Per the germline V gene, CDR1 is SGHAT and CDR2 is FQNNGV. Trimming took 2 bases from V and 4 from J; bases not matched to a gene: 13. As DNA, the CDR3 is TGTGCCAGCAGCTTATCTTGGGGGACTAGCGGGAAACGGGGCACCGGGGAGCTGTTTTTT. Protein sequence: CASSLSWGTSGKRGTGELFF.

The table lists this clonotype with many counts. The gene calls are TRBV2 and TRBJ1-6; D ambiguous. The CDR3 contains 14 residues. Trimming took 7 bases from V and 7 from J, leaving 14 bases between them. From germline, CDR1 is SNHLY and CDR2 FYNNEI. CDR3 DNA sequence: TGTGCCAGCATACGGATAGAAGGAAATTCACCCCTCCACTTT. Its translation is CASIRIEGNSPLHF.

V usage is TRBV9 and J usage is TRBJ1-1; D not resolved. This CDR3 has 14 amino acids. V lost 3 bases and J lost 6, with 15 bases in between. Germline values: CDR1 SGDLS, CDR2 YYNGEE. The chain's CDR3 is CASSGGPIAAEAFF. In DNA, the CDR3 is TGTGCCAGCAGCGGAGGACCTATAGCGGCTGAAGCTTTCTTT.

The chain recombines TRBV30 with TRBJ1-1, with a weak D call TRBD1 (6 bases). With 3 bases removed from V and 1 base from J, the gap between germline ends came to 9 bases. This CDR3 spans 13 amino acids. Germline CDR1 reads GTSNPN; CDR2 reads SVGIG (reference sequence). CDR3 region: CAWRPQGNTEAFF. CDR3 DNA: TGTGCCTGGAGACCACAGGGGAACACTGAAGCTTTCTTT.

This clonotype came up many times. CDR3 nucleotide sequence: TGTGCCAGCAGTTCCTCCGGACAGCCCCTTCTCTATGGCTACACCTTC. This encodes CASSSSGQPLLYGYTF. The chain carries TRBV6-5 and TRBJ1-2; D perhaps matches TRBD1 (6 bases). The CDR3 has 16 amino acids. Between the trimmed V and J ends, which lost 4 bases and 4 bases, there was a span of 19 bases. CDR1 and CDR2 from the germline V gene are MNHEY and SVGAGI.

The J gene is TRBJ2-5, the V gene TRBV25-1, with a possible D match to TRBD2 (5 bases). This CDR3 spans 17 amino acids. CDR1 is MGHDK, CDR2 SYGVNS, per germline. Trimming removed 0 bases from V and 0 bases from J, with 14 bases in between. CDR3 loop: CASSEYEKPGYQETQYF. In DNA form, the CDR3 reads TGTGCCAGCAGTGAATATGAAAAACCGGGGTACCAAGAGACCCAGTACTTC.

This rearrangement joins TRBV20-1 to TRBJ1-1, with D possibly being TRBD1 (6 bases). Germline lookup yields CDR1 DFQATT and CDR2 SNEGSKA (reference sequence). Trimming shortened V by 6 bases and J by 4 bases, and 15 bases separated the two germline ends. The CDR3 spans 13 residues. The CDR3 DNA is TGCAGTGCAAAGGACAGCTTGAGCACTGAAGCTTTCTTT. It translates to CSAKDSLSTEAFF.

This clonotype showed up just a few times. Mismatch with germline at one junction end may stem from a read error. This rearrangement joins TRBV15 to TRBJ2-5; D uncertain. CDR3 length: 12 residues. CDR1 LNHNV and CDR2 YYDKDF come from the germline V gene (reference sequence). CDR3: CATGRPQETQYF. The CDR3 DNA reads as TGTGCCACCGGCAGGCCACAAGAGACCCAGTACTTC.

The chain couples TRBV28 to TRBJ2-7; 8 positions agree with TRBD1. CDR3 length: 12 residues. Germline V CDR1 and CDR2: MDHEN, SYDVKM. Trimming at V came to 5 bases and at J to 13 bases, leaving 10 bases not matched to a gene. The CDR3 nucleotides read TGTGCCAGCAGTGGCGCCGGGACAGGCACCTACTTC. Amino acids: CASSGAGTGTYF.

This chain connects TRBV5-6 to TRBJ2-3; 9 nucleotides match TRBD2. The trim removed 2 bases at V and 0 bases at J, leaving 4 bases unmatched. This CDR3 spans 16 amino acids. CDR1 is SGHDT and CDR2 is YYEEEE in the germline V gene. CDR3 in amino acids: CASSLPLAGSTDTQYF. The CDR3 nucleotides are TGTGCCAGCAGCTTACCACTAGCGGGTAGCACAGATACGCAGTATTTT.

This clonotype was counted only a few times. J is TRBJ1-4 and V is TRBV20-1; 7 nucleotides agree with TRBD1. The CDR3 sequence is 19 residues long. Germline V gives CDR1 DFQATT, CDR2 SNEGSKA (reference sequence). The V gene end was trimmed by 6 bases and the J gene end by 0 bases; junction bases not matched to a gene: 19. The CDR3 sequence: CSAARHGTGQFATNEKLFF. In DNA, the CDR3 is TGCAGTGCCGCCAGACATGGGACGGGACAGTTTGCAACTAATGAAAAACTGTTTTTT.

The chain joins TRBV6-9 to TRBJ1-6; 8 bases match TRBD1. Germline V gene lookup returns CDR1 MNHGY and CDR2 SVAAGI. The CDR3 sequence is 19 residues long. V shed 3 bases, J shed 8 bases, and the junction held 18 bases outside the gene matches. The CDR3 DNA sequence: TGTGCCAGCAGTTACTCGAAGTTACAGGGGGGGTTACGGGATTCACCCCTCCACTTT. As protein: CASSYSKLQGGLRDSPLHF.

This chain joins TRBV11-2 and TRBJ2-3; D unclear. Germline CDR1 reads SGHAT; CDR2 reads FQNNGV. The CDR3 spans 15 residues. Deletions cut 1 base from V and 2 bases from J, with 10 bases between. This chain's CDR3 is CASSLVMSTTDTQYF. In nucleotides, the CDR3 is TGTGCCAGCAGCTTAGTTATGAGCACCACAGATACGCAGTATTTT. Together with reference TRBV11-2 and TRBJ2-3, the CDR3 gives the full variable domain: EAGVAQSPRYKIIEKRQSVAFWCNPISGHATLYWYQQILGQGPKLLIQFQNNGVVDDSQLPKDRFSAERLKGVDSTLKIQPAKLEDSAVYLCASSLVMSTTDTQYFGPGTRLTVL.

Of note for this clonotype: This may be a read error: a much more frequent sequence differs by one nucleotide. In this CDR3 the conserved last residue, phenylalanine or tryptophan, is missing, so a read error is likely. The J gene is TRBJ1-1, the V gene TRBV6-1; a possible D gene is TRBD1 (6 bases). CDR3 length: 14 amino acids. Germline V CDR1 and CDR2: MNHNS, SASEGT. The DNA of the CDR3 is TGTGCCAGCAGGGAAGGACAGCCTAACACTGAAGCTTTCTCT. Encoded protein: CASREGQPNTEAFS.

The sample holds a few counts of this clonotype. This may arise from a read error, as a much more abundant clone is one base away. The chain joins TRBV7-9 to TRBJ1-5; 7 nucleotides align to TRBD1. With 5 bases clipped from V and 8 bases from J, the junction kept 3 bases outside the gene matches. This CDR3 spans 12 amino acids. Germline V gene sequence: CDR1 SEHNR, CDR2 FQNEAQ (reference sequence). The CDR3, as DNA: TGTGCCAGCAGCCCCAGGGGGGAGCCCCAGCATTTT. This codes for CASSPRGEPQHF.

This clonotype is a singleton in its sample. CDR3 DNA: TGTGCCAGCAACCCCACAGGGGCCCTGAATCAGCCCCAGCATTTT. Translated, it gives CASNPTGALNQPQHF. V is TRBV27 and J is TRBJ1-5; 7 nucleotides line up with TRBD1. Trimming cost V 7 bases and J 4 bases; bases outside gene matches: 10. The length of the CDR3 is 15 residues. The V gene's germline CDR1 is MNHEY and CDR2 SMNVEV (reference sequence).

This clonotype was seen a few times. This chain joins TRBV6-1 and TRBJ1-6, with D possibly matching TRBD1 (5 bases). The germline gives CDR1 MNHNS, CDR2 SASEGT. CDR3 length equals 14 residues. The ends were cut back, 10 bases at V and 5 bases at J, with 15 bases in the middle. In nucleotides, the CDR3 is TGTGCCAACCAGCCCGGGACCGATAATTCACCCCTCCACTTT. Translation: CANQPGTDNSPLHF.

This clonotype has only a few counts. This chain's CDR3 is CASSTPGQGNTIYF. The DNA for the CDR3 is TGTGCCAGCAGTACACCGGGACAGGGAAACACCATATATTTT. This chain connects TRBV6-8 to TRBJ1-3; 7 nucleotides agree with TRBD1. This CDR3 is built from 14 residues. J gave up 4 bases and V 5 bases, and 5 bases lay outside the gene matches. CDR1 and CDR2 from the germline V gene are MNHGY and SAAAGT.

This clonotype has at least ten counts. A much larger clone sits a single nucleotide away, making a read error possible. J is TRBJ2-7 and V is TRBV28; D is undetermined. This CDR3 region has 12 residues. Germline V gene sequence: CDR1 MDHEN, CDR2 SYDVKM. Trimming took off 4 bases at V and 0 bases at J, with 4 bases between the two ends. CDR3 protein: CASSSVSYEQYF. In DNA form, the CDR3 reads TGTGCCAGCAGTTCCGTCTCCTACGAGCAGTACTTC.

The chain has TRBV3-1 and TRBJ1-4; D may be TRBD1 (6 bases). Germline CDR1 is LGHDT and CDR2 is YNNKEL (reference sequence). V was pared by 5 bases and J by 4 bases, with 14 bases between. CDR3 length equals 15 residues. CDR3 sequence reads: CASSTAGTINEKLFF. The CDR3 DNA sequence: TGTGCCAGCAGCACCGCTGGGACAATTAATGAAAAACTGTTTTTT.

This rearrangement joins TRBV28 to TRBJ1-5, with D maybe TRBD1 (5 bases). CDR3 length: 15 residues. Germline V CDR1 and CDR2: MDHEN, SYDVKM. V was cut by 3 bases and J by 6 bases, with 15 bases left in between. CDR3 DNA: TGTGCCAGCAGTTTTCAGGGCGCGAGCGGTCAGCCCCAGCATTTT. As protein: CASSFQGASGQPQHF.

J is TRBJ1-4 and V is TRBV27; 7 positions agree with TRBD1. The CDR3 is 15 amino acids. With V trimmed by 5 bases and J by 7 bases, 10 bases remained unmatched. Germline V gene sequence: CDR1 MNHEY, CDR2 SMNVEV (reference sequence). DNA for the CDR3: TGTGCCAGCAGTCTCGGGGGGGGACAGCTTGAAAAACTGTTTTTT. This translates into CASSLGGGQLEKLFF.